The entry below gives a single T cell receptor beta chain sequence along with its context. No antigen is known for it. This PCR relied on a set of 60 Vbeta primers and 13 Jbeta primers. Original handling: The count from a later analysis was 70 million to 85 million unique TCR beta chains, about 9.9 million of them shared. Assay: immunoSEQ multiplex PCR; the TCRdb copy retains only in-frame clones and omits some. V and J calls and clone size are copied from that table; D and trimming were computed from the DNA. Of some 100,000 clones in the sample, approximately 77% are singletons; the top ten hold around an eighth. Germline CDR1 and CDR2: SGHTS and YDEGEE. J lost 5 bases, V lost 4 bases, and 5 bases had no gene match. The CDR3 contains 14 residues. This sample was taken from a study of cytomegalovirus exposure and HLA in healthy donors. Study details: Of the donors genotyped, 398 in all, 65% to 90% fell in the Caucasian-associated ancestry cluster. General study findings and limits: Most TCR sequences showed up rarely, but some public TCRs showed up in many donors. The investigators catalogued 164 TCR beta chains as cytomegalovirus-associated.

The chain carries TRBV5-8 and TRBJ1-4, with 7 positions matching TRBD1. The sequenced sample consisted of PBMCs. This receptor was taken from a male donor in good health and CMV-seropositive. CDR3 region: CASSPTGPNEKLFF. CDR3 DNA sequence: TGTGCCAGCAGCCCGACAGGGCCAAATGAAAAACTGTTTTTT. Filled out from reference TRBV5-8 and TRBJ1-4, the complete variable domain reads EAGVTQSPTHLIKTRGQQATLRCSPISGHTSVYWYQQALGLGLQFLLWYDEGEERNRGNFPPRFSGRQFPNYSSELNVNALELEDSALYLCASSPTGPNEKLFFGSGTQLSVL.